The next 14 T cell receptor beta chains were all read from a single sample in a study of blood T cells in healthy people across ages. A second roughly 6 to 12 cycle PCR used barcoded and J-beta primers. TCRdb itself ran the 5' RACE reads through MiXCR, one entry per CDR3 protein. The sample shows around 520,000 distinct CDR3 sequences, approximately 26% of them seen only once. These data are also associated with another study on T cells of mothers and their children.

The sample consisted of blood. The receptors shown here come from a boy between 2 and 10 years old in good health.

There are a few counts of this clonotype. The gene calls are TRBV11-2 and TRBJ2-3; D gene ambiguous. This CDR3 comprises 15 residues. Trimming stripped 5 bases from V and 0 bases from J, with 12 bases between. Germline CDR1 and CDR2: SGHAT and FQNNGV. The CDR3 reads CASSPLKGSTDTQYF. CDR3 in DNA: TGTGCCAGCAGCCCTCTTAAAGGTAGCACAGATACGCAGTATTTT. Variable domain in full (rest from reference TRBV11-2 and TRBJ2-3): EAGVAQSPRYKIIEKRQSVAFWCNPISGHATLYWYQQILGQGPKLLIQFQNNGVVDDSQLPKDRFSAERLKGVDSTLKIQPAKLEDSAVYLCASSPLKGSTDTQYFGPGTRLTVL.

The chain has TRBV29-1 and TRBJ1-6, with 8 bases aligning to TRBD1. The ends lost 6 bases at V and 5 bases at J; junction bases unmatched: 6. The CDR3 extends over 14 amino acids. Germline CDR1 is SQVTM and CDR2 is ANQGSEA. The CDR3 nucleotides are TGCAGCGTAAAGGCAGGGGGCAATAATTCACCCCTCCACTTT. Translated: CSVKAGGNNSPLHF.

The chain carries TRBV10-2 and TRBJ2-7, with 8 bases matching TRBD2. The V gene end was trimmed by 3 bases and the J gene end by 5 bases; junction bases not matched to a gene: 6. The germline gives CDR1 WSHSY, CDR2 SAAADI. This CDR3 contains 14 residues. Written as DNA, the CDR3 is TGCGCCAGCAGTGACGGTAGCGGGAATCACGAGCAGTACTTC. This sequence encodes CASSDGSGNHEQYF.

CDR3 in DNA: TGTGCCAGCAGCTTCCATGGGGGTCAGCCCCAGCATTTT. Its protein product is CASSFHGGQPQHF. V and J are TRBV13 and TRBJ1-5, with D possibly TRBD1 on 5 matching bases. V lost 3 bases and J 6 bases, leaving 9 bases between the germline ends. CDR3 length equals 13 residues. Germline V CDR1 and CDR2: PRHDT, FYEKMQ (reference sequence). Full variable domain (missing parts from reference TRBV13 and TRBJ1-5): AAGVIQSPRHLIKEKRETATLKCYPIPRHDTVYWYQQGPGQDPQFLISFYEKMQSDKGSIPDRFSAQQFSDYHSELNMSSLELGDSALYFCASSFHGGQPQHFGDGTRLSIL.

This clonotype appeared a few times. The rearrangement joins TRBV15 to TRBJ2-1; D gene unclear. This CDR3 comprises 14 residues. Trimming removed 2 bases from V and 5 bases from J, with 10 bases in between. Germline V gene sequence: CDR1 LNHNV, CDR2 YYDKDF (reference sequence). The DNA for the CDR3 is TGTGCCACCAGCAGAAGAGGCGCTAACAATGAGCAGTTCTTC. Protein product: CATSRRGANNEQFF.

In its sample, this clonotype was seen many times. The CDR3 nucleotides read TGTGCCAGTAGGGCAGACTCTGGGGCCAACGTCCTGACTTTC. Translated: CASRADSGANVLTF. J is TRBJ2-6 and V is TRBV19, with D hard to call. CDR3 size: 14 residues. Trimming removed 6 bases at V and 0 bases at J, with 6 bases between. The germline CDR1 and CDR2 sequences are LNHDA and SQIVND (reference sequence).

This clonotype was counted ten times or more. V usage is TRBV20-1 and J usage is TRBJ1-6; 7 bases fit TRBD1. Germline V gene lookup returns CDR1 DFQATT and CDR2 SNEGSKA (reference sequence). This CDR3 has 12 amino acids. The ends lost 6 bases at V and 6 bases at J; junction bases unmatched: 2. The DNA of the CDR3 is TGCAGTGCCGGGACAGTTAATTCACCCCTCCACTTT. This translates into CSAGTVNSPLHF.

The V call is TRBV7-2, the J call TRBJ2-7, with D hard to call. The V end was cut by 4 bases, the J end by 0 bases, with 13 bases between. Germline lookup yields CDR1 SGHTA and CDR2 FQGNSA. CDR3 length: 15 amino acids. DNA for the CDR3: TGTGCCAGCAGCTCTAGTTTTGGCAGCTCCTACGAGCAGTACTTC. It is translated as CASSSSFGSSYEQYF.

This clonotype was seen more than once but under ten times. The chain couples TRBV7-2 to TRBJ1-3; no clear D. V dropped 1 base and J dropped 4 bases, with 8 bases sitting between them. The germline V gene encodes CDR1 SGHTA and CDR2 FQGNSA. This CDR3 has 14 amino acids. The CDR3 bases are TGTGCCAGCAGCTTAGGAACAGACGGAAACACCATATATTTT. As protein: CASSLGTDGNTIYF.

In this sample, this clonotype turned up a few times. The V and J genes are TRBV12-3 or TRBV12-4 and TRBJ2-5; 8 bases agree with TRBD2. This CDR3 has 15 amino acids. J lost 4 bases, V lost 2 bases, and 6 bases had no gene match. The DNA for the CDR3 is TGTGCCAGCAGTTTACCCCGGGGGGGCCCAGAGACCCAGTACTTC. It yields the protein CASSLPRGGPETQYF.

The rearrangement joins TRBV7-3 to TRBJ2-5; 11 nucleotides agree with TRBD2. This CDR3 comprises 18 residues. Germline V gene lookup returns CDR1 SGHTA and CDR2 FQGTGA. V lost 1 base and J lost 6; bases outside the gene matches: 13. CDR3 residues: CASSLRGLAGGELQTQYF. CDR3 nucleotide sequence: TGTGCCAGCAGCTTAAGGGGGCTAGCGGGGGGCGAGTTACAGACCCAGTACTTC.

This clonotype was seen a few times. The gene calls are TRBV2 and TRBJ1-1; unclear D gene. The CDR3 has 14 amino acids. CDR1 and CDR2 (germline): SNHLY, FYNNEI. V shed 5 bases and J shed 0 bases, with 10 bases lying between them. CDR3 DNA sequence: TGTGCCAGCAGTAAGCGAACCTTGAACACTGAAGCTTTCTTT. Translated, it gives CASSKRTLNTEAFF.

The genes are TRBV29-1 and TRBJ2-7, with 12 bases lining up with TRBD2. The length of the CDR3 is 13 residues. Looked up from germline, CDR1 is SQVTM and CDR2 is ANQGSEA. Trimming removed 6 bases from V and 4 bases from J; junction bases left unmatched: 4. CDR3 sequence: CSVRLAGVYEQYF. DNA of the CDR3: TGCAGCGTAAGACTAGCGGGGGTTTACGAGCAGTACTTC.

This clonotype was picked up one time. The CDR3 loop reads CSVRIREQFF. CDR3 coding DNA: TGCAGCGTTCGAATCAGAGAGCAGTTCTTC. The genes are TRBV29-1 and TRBJ2-1; no reliable D call. With 5 bases removed from V and 10 bases from J, the gap between germline ends came to 9 bases. Germline CDR1 reads SQVTM; CDR2 reads ANQGSEA. The CDR3 consists of 10 residues.